Below, 29 T cell receptor beta chains from the same sample are listed, as sequenced in a study of control samples from healthy donors and cancer patients (dated by TCRdb to 2020 to 2021). The library was built by means of the immunoSEQ multiplex PCR assay. TCRdb retrieved this table from immuneACCESS and kept in-frame rearrangements only. Not all clones are present; in checked studies, unresolved V genes account for under half, and no reason is known for the remainder. The sample table contains 80,000 or so clones; only one count was recorded for roughly nine tenths of them. Around 17% of the sample is held by the ten biggest clonotypes. Material for sequencing was blood. All receptors come from a man aged 45-65 years in good health.

J is TRBJ2-7 and V is TRBV6-5; D might be TRBD1 or TRBD2, each matching 5 bases. This CDR3 contains 15 residues. V lost 4 bases and J lost 7, with 20 bases in between. CDR1 is MNHEY and CDR2 is SVGAGI in the germline V gene. This CDR3 reads CASSSSGTGIGEQYF. The CDR3 DNA sequence: TGTGCCAGCAGTTCCTCCGGGACGGGAATTGGAGAGCAGTACTTC.

This clone was seen only once. The CDR3 protein is CASSFLSGSNQPQHF. CDR3 DNA: TGTGCCAGCAGCTTCCTGTCGGGGAGCAATCAGCCCCAGCATTTT. V usage is TRBV6-5 and J usage is TRBJ1-5; D is unresolved. Germline V gene lookup returns CDR1 MNHEY and CDR2 SVGAGI. The V gene lost 6 bases and the J gene lost 1 base, with 13 bases spanning the gap. This CDR3 has 15 residues.

The chain employs TRBV14 and TRBJ2-7; weak D call: TRBD1 (6 bases). Looked up from germline, CDR1 is SGHDN and CDR2 is FVKESK. CDR3 length: 15 amino acids. V gave up 3 bases and J gave up 3 bases, with 15 bases separating them. CDR3 loop: CASSHITGMGYEQYF. The CDR3 coding sequence is TGTGCCAGCAGCCATATCACAGGGATGGGCTACGAGCAGTACTTC. The full variable domain, rest sourced from reference TRBV14 and TRBJ2-7, is EAGVTQFPSHSVIEKGQTVTLRCDPISGHDNLYWYRRVMGKEIKFLLHFVKESKQDESGMPNNRFLAERTGGTYSTLKVQPAELEDSGVYFCASSHITGMGYEQYFGPGTRLTVT.

The rearrangement joins TRBV12-3 or TRBV12-4 to TRBJ1-2; 8 bases line up with TRBD1. V lost 8 bases, J lost 2 bases, and 4 bases stayed unmatched. This CDR3 region has 13 residues. DNA for the CDR3: TGTGCCAGCTCGACAGGGGCGAACTATGGCTACACCTTC. This sequence encodes CASSTGANYGYTF.

The genes are TRBV9 and TRBJ2-5, with 8 nucleotides matching TRBD2. The CDR3 consists of 14 residues. The V segment lost 4 bases and the J segment 4 bases; nucleotides outside the gene matches: 6. The germline gives CDR1 SGDLS, CDR2 YYNGEE. Here the CDR3 reads CASSPGGVGETQYF. Written as DNA, the CDR3 is TGTGCCAGCAGCCCCGGGGGGGTCGGAGAGACCCAGTACTTC.

The chain links TRBV5-6 to TRBJ2-7, with a possible D match to TRBD2 (5 bases). Trimming took 3 bases from V and 0 from J, leaving 10 bases between them. Germline V gene data show CDR1 as SGHDT and CDR2 as YYEEEE. The CDR3 covers 14 residues. In DNA form, the CDR3 reads TGTGCCAGCAGCTCCTTCCGGGGCTCCTACGAGCAGTACTTC. Its translation is CASSSFRGSYEQYF.

CDR3 loop: CASSHFGRTDTQYF. DNA of the CDR3: TGTGCCAGCAGCCACTTCGGACGCACAGATACGCAGTATTTT. The chain links TRBV3-1 (or the pseudogene TRBV3-2) to TRBJ2-3, with D uncertain. The length of the CDR3 is 14 residues. Germline lookup yields CDR1 LGHDT and CDR2 YNNKEL (reference sequence). Trimming pared 3 bases from V and 1 base from J, leaving 8 bases between.

V gene TRBV6-6 combines with J gene TRBJ1-6; 8 bases are a match to TRBD1. The trim removed 6 bases at V and 11 bases at J, leaving 9 bases unmatched. CDR1 and CDR2 from the germline V gene are MNHNY and SVGAGI (reference sequence). The CDR3 consists of 14 residues. CDR3 protein: CASSGTGGSPPLHF. The CDR3 DNA sequence: TGTGCCAGCAGCGGGACAGGCGGGAGTCCACCCCTCCACTTT.

The chain carries TRBV7-9 and TRBJ1-4; the D is unclear. In germline, CDR1 is SEHNR, CDR2 FQNEAQ (reference sequence). The CDR3 runs 12 residues. Deletions cut 1 base from V and 13 bases from J, with 10 bases between. This CDR3 is CASSLGPLLLFF. As DNA, the CDR3 is TGTGCCAGCAGCTTAGGTCCCCTCTTACTGTTTTTT.

V is TRBV11-1 and J is TRBJ2-5; 14 nucleotides line up with TRBD2. Losses at the gene ends were 2 bases for V and 4 bases for J; bases not matched to a gene: 3. The CDR3 has 16 residues. Germline V gene lookup returns CDR1 SGHAT and CDR2 FQDESV (reference sequence). CDR3 protein: CASSLSGLAGAETQYF. CDR3 nucleotides: TGTGCCAGCAGCTTATCGGGACTAGCGGGGGCAGAGACCCAGTACTTC.

The genes are TRBV7-8 and TRBJ2-2; D gene ambiguous. The CDR3 spans 15 residues. The V gene's germline CDR1 is SGHVS and CDR2 FQNEAQ. Trimming took off 4 bases at V and 0 bases at J, with 9 bases between the two ends. DNA for the CDR3: TGTGCCAGCAGCTATTTTACAGCGAACACCGGGGAGCTGTTTTTT. This translates into CASSYFTANTGELFF.

V is TRBV5-1 and J is TRBJ2-3; D is possibly TRBD2 (7 bases). In germline, CDR1 is SGHRS, CDR2 YFSETQ. The V end lost 2 bases, the J end lost 2 bases, and 12 bases lay between the germline ends. The CDR3 is 15 residues long. The CDR3 DNA follows: TGCGCCAGCAGCTTAAGCGGGGACAACACAGATACGCAGTATTTT. Protein product: CASSLSGDNTDTQYF.

This chain joins TRBV4-1 and TRBJ2-4, with D perhaps matching TRBD2 (6 bases). CDR3 length: 16 residues. The ends were cut back, 9 bases at V and 7 bases at J, with 25 bases in the middle. Per germline, CDR1 MGHRA and CDR2 YSYEKL. The CDR3 nucleotides read TGCGCCAGTACCGGGGACTCTGTCTTTTTTGGGAACATTCAGTACTTC. Its translation: CASTGDSVFFGNIQYF.

J is TRBJ1-2 and V is TRBV5-1, with no clear D. V was pared by 0 bases and J by 7 bases, with 13 bases between. The CDR3 contains 14 residues. The germline V gene encodes CDR1 SGHRS and CDR2 YFSETQ. This CDR3 reads CASSLEVGGSGYTF. DNA of the CDR3: TGCGCCAGCAGCTTGGAAGTAGGAGGGTCTGGCTACACCTTC. Based on the CDR3 plus reference TRBV5-1 and TRBJ1-2, the full variable domain is KAGVTQTPRYLIKTRGQQVTLSCSPISGHRSVSWYQQTPGQGLQFLFEYFSETQRNKGNFPGRFSGRQFSNSRSEMNVSTLELGDSALYLCASSLEVGGSGYTFGSGTRLTVV.

The V and J genes are TRBV6-5 and TRBJ2-7, with a tentative D call TRBD2 (5 bases). The CDR3 is 12 amino acids. V lost 7 bases and J lost 3, with 10 bases in between. Germline V gives CDR1 MNHEY, CDR2 SVGAGI. DNA of the CDR3: TGTGCCAGCACCTTAGAGGGCTACGAGCAGTACTTC. It is translated as CASTLEGYEQYF.

This rearrangement joins TRBV5-4 to TRBJ2-7; D gene ambiguous. Looked up from germline, CDR1 is SGHNT and CDR2 is YYREEE (reference sequence). This CDR3 has 15 amino acids. Trimming shortened V by 0 bases and J by 0 bases, and 10 bases separated the two germline ends. CDR3 DNA sequence: TGTGCCAGCAGCTTGGTTGGAACCCCCTCCTACGAGCAGTACTTC. Translation: CASSLVGTPSYEQYF.

This rearrangement joins TRBV10-1 to TRBJ1-2, with 7 nucleotides matching TRBD1. CDR3 length equals 13 residues. J lost 8 bases, V lost 5 bases, and 8 bases had no gene match. Germline values: CDR1 WNHNN, CDR2 SYGVQD (reference sequence). As DNA, the CDR3 is TGCGCCAGCAGTACCGACAGGGCGCGGGGCTACACCTTC. Its protein is CASSTDRARGYTF.

This chain joins TRBV2 and TRBJ1-5, with D uncertain. Trimming pared 4 bases from V and 7 bases from J, leaving 14 bases between. Germline values: CDR1 SNHLY, CDR2 FYNNEI. This CDR3 has 14 amino acids. The CDR3 region is CASSVLGSRQPQHF. The CDR3 nucleotides read TGTGCCAGCAGTGTACTTGGTTCACGGCAGCCCCAGCATTTT. Full variable domain (outside the CDR3, taken from reference TRBV2 and TRBJ1-5): EPEVTQTPSHQVTQMGQEVILRCVPISNHLYFYWYRQILGQKVEFLVSFYNNEISEKSEIFDDQFSVERPDGSNFTLKIRSTKLEDSAMYFCASSVLGSRQPQHFGDGTRLSIL.

CDR3: CATSDAQGARGYTF. The CDR3 nucleotides read TGTGCCACCAGTGATGCCCAGGGGGCGCGAGGCTACACCTTC. V is TRBV24-1 and J is TRBJ1-2, with 8 nucleotides matching TRBD1. Germline CDR1 KGHDR, CDR2 SFDVKD. This CDR3 has 14 residues. After removal of 3 bases from V and 8 bases from J, the junction contained 7 bases not matched to a gene.

V is TRBV3-1 (or the pseudogene TRBV3-2) and J is TRBJ1-6; D ambiguous. CDR3 length: 14 amino acids. Per the germline V gene, CDR1 is LGHDT and CDR2 is YNNKEL (reference sequence). Trimming took 1 base from V and 13 from J, leaving 14 bases between them. The CDR3 DNA reads TGTGCCAGCAGCCAAGGGACGTCAATGGTCCCCCTCCACTTT. This codes for CASSQGTSMVPLHF.

The rearrangement uses TRBV19 and TRBJ1-2; tentative D call: TRBD1 (6 bases). The CDR3 totals 14 residues. Trimming left V 5 bases short and J 2 bases short, with 12 bases between. CDR1 is LNHDA, CDR2 SQIVND, per germline (reference sequence). CDR3 in DNA: TGTGCCAGTAGTGAACAGGGAATGAACTATGGCTACACCTTC. It is translated as CASSEQGMNYGYTF.

The chain is built from TRBV6-5 and TRBJ1-3, with D possibly being TRBD1 (5 bases). CDR1 MNHEY and CDR2 SVGAGI come from the germline V gene. CDR3 length: 13 residues. The V end was cut by 10 bases, the J end by 2 bases, with 12 bases between. The CDR3 loop reads CATRVSAGNTIYF. For the CDR3, the DNA is TGTGCCACCAGGGTCTCGGCTGGAAACACCATATATTTT.

V usage is TRBV24-1 and J usage is TRBJ1-2; a possible D gene is TRBD1 (6 bases). Deletions cut 2 bases from V and 3 bases from J, with 9 bases between. The V gene's germline CDR1 is KGHDR and CDR2 SFDVKD. The CDR3 spans 14 residues. As DNA, the CDR3 is TGTGCCACCAGTGATTCAGGGGAATACTATGGCTACACCTTC. Translating it yields CATSDSGEYYGYTF.

The V call is TRBV6-2 or TRBV6-3, the J call TRBJ1-1, with 8 nucleotides matching TRBD1. The CDR3 is 13 residues long. The V gene's germline CDR1 is MNHEY and CDR2 SVGEGT. V was clipped by 6 bases and J by 7 bases; unmatched bases: 7. This chain's CDR3 is CASSPAGGIEAFF. CDR3 nucleotides: TGTGCCAGCAGCCCCGCAGGGGGCATTGAAGCTTTCTTT.

The chain is built from TRBV24-1 and TRBJ1-3, with D hard to call. Germline V gene sequence: CDR1 KGHDR, CDR2 SFDVKD. The length of the CDR3 is 14 residues. Trimming took off 4 bases at V and 4 bases at J, with 10 bases between the two ends. The CDR3 nucleotides read TGTGCCACCAGTGACCCAGCCGTCGGAAACACCATATATTTT. It translates to CATSDPAVGNTIYF.

This sequence joins TRBV4-1 and TRBJ1-2, with a weak D call TRBD1 (5 bases). The CDR3 has 13 amino acids. Germline V CDR1 and CDR2: MGHRA, YSYEKL. V was shortened by 3 bases and J by 8 bases, with 13 bases between the two germline ends. The CDR3 loop is CASSQGPPSGYTF. CDR3 nucleotides: TGCGCCAGCAGCCAGGGGCCCCCTAGCGGCTACACCTTC.

The chain recombines TRBV7-8 with TRBJ1-4, with 7 bases lining up with TRBD1. The germline gives CDR1 SGHVS, CDR2 FQNEAQ. J lost 0 bases, V lost 4 bases, and 5 bases had no gene match. This CDR3 spans 16 amino acids. The CDR3 here is CASSSPGQPTNEKLFF. CDR3 bases: TGTGCCAGCAGCTCCCCGGGACAGCCAACTAATGAAAAACTGTTTTTT.

This chain joins TRBV6-5 and TRBJ1-1, with D possibly TRBD1 on 6 matching bases. Germline V gene sequence: CDR1 MNHEY, CDR2 SVGAGI. The V gene lost 0 bases and the J gene lost 10 bases, with 12 bases spanning the gap. The CDR3 totals 13 residues. In nucleotides, the CDR3 is TGTGCCAGCAGTTACTCGGGGGGGGCGAGAGCTTTCTTT. This codes for CASSYSGGARAFF.

V and J are TRBV18 and TRBJ1-4; D is unresolved. The CDR3 contains 14 residues. Germline values: CDR1 KGHSH, CDR2 LQKENI. V lost 2 bases and J 7 bases, leaving 11 bases between the germline ends. The CDR3 bases are TGTGCCAGCTCACCATCCGGTAATGGTGAAAAACTGTTTTTT. This encodes CASSPSGNGEKLFF. Complete variable domain (other parts from reference TRBV18 and TRBJ1-4): NAGVMQNPRHLVRRRGQEARLRCSPMKGHSHVYWYRQLPEEGLKFMVYLQKENIIDESGMPKERFSAEFPKEGPSILRIQQVVRGDSAAYFCASSPSGNGEKLFFGSGTQLSVL.